Shown below are 13 T cell receptor beta chains from a single sample sequenced in a study of post-analysis software for immune sequencing data. Study-level points and caveats: When patients were compared with controls, four to six TRBV segments were more frequent, TRBV5-6, TRBV5-1 and TRBV20-1 among them.

No antigens are known for them. cDNA libraries of TCR beta carried unique molecular identifiers. TCRdb reprocessed the PCR reads via MiXCR and lists one record per CDR3 protein. The table lists roughly 800,000 distinct CDR3 sequences, just over 45% of them singletons. The sequenced sample consisted of blood. The receptors originated from a girl between 10 and 17 years old with multiple sclerosis.

The gene calls are TRBV7-9 and TRBJ2-3, with D possibly being TRBD2 (5 bases). The CDR3 extends over 14 amino acids. Germline CDR1 reads SEHNR; CDR2 reads FQNEAQ (reference sequence). Trimming pared 4 bases from V and 9 bases from J, leaving 17 bases between. CDR3 DNA: TGTGCCAGCAGCTCATCCCGGGATATGGGGACGCAGTATTTT. The encoded protein is CASSSSRDMGTQYF.

This clonotype was detected a few times. The chain has TRBV19 and TRBJ2-5; D is unresolved. Trimming pared 9 bases from V and 1 base from J, leaving 15 bases between. CDR1 and CDR2 (germline): LNHDA, SQIVND (reference sequence). The length of the CDR3 is 14 residues. CDR3 coding DNA: TGTGCCAGCCGGGCCCCGGCGCCCCAAGAGACCCAGTACTTC. Protein sequence: CASRAPAPQETQYF.

This clonotype was counted between two and nine times. V and J are TRBV5-1 and TRBJ2-1; 12 bases agree with TRBD2. Germline V gene data show CDR1 as SGHRS and CDR2 as YFSETQ. This CDR3 is 16 amino acids long. J lost 6 bases, V lost 3 bases, and 7 bases had no gene match. The CDR3 region is CASSSLTSGSVNEQFF. In nucleotides, the CDR3 is TGCGCCAGCAGCTCGTTGACTAGCGGGAGCGTCAATGAGCAGTTCTTC. Looking up the rest from reference TRBV5-1 and TRBJ2-1 gives the full variable domain: KAGVTQTPRYLIKTRGQQVTLSCSPISGHRSVSWYQQTPGQGLQFLFEYFSETQRNKGNFPGRFSGRQFSNSRSEMNVSTLELGDSALYLCASSSLTSGSVNEQFFGPGTRLTVL.

This chain joins TRBV28 and TRBJ2-1; D gene uncertain. The CDR3 runs to 15 residues. Germline V CDR1 and CDR2: MDHEN, SYDVKM. Trimming shortened V by 2 bases and J by 5 bases, and 13 bases separated the two germline ends. The CDR3 here is CASSLPAQGHNEQFF. In DNA, the CDR3 is TGTGCCAGCAGTTTACCCGCCCAAGGGCACAATGAGCAGTTCTTC.

This clonotype has a handful of counts. V and J are TRBV20-1 and TRBJ2-1; D may be TRBD1 (5 bases). Trimming removed 3 bases from V and 6 bases from J, with 15 bases in between. Germline V gene data show CDR1 as DFQATT and CDR2 as SNEGSKA (reference sequence). CDR3 length equals 14 residues. CDR3 DNA: TGCAGTGCTAGCCCCCCAGGGCGAGGCAATGAGCAGTTCTTC. Translated: CSASPPGRGNEQFF.

The chain carries TRBV11-1 and TRBJ1-1, with unresolved D. The CDR3 consists of 15 residues. The germline CDR1 and CDR2 sequences are SGHAT and FQDESV (reference sequence). V lost 5 bases and J 4 bases, leaving 17 bases between the germline ends. CDR3 DNA: TGTGCCAGCAGCCATTATTCCGGGCCTACCACTGAAGCTTTCTTT. Its translation: CASSHYSGPTTEAFF.

This chain uses TRBV7-6 with TRBJ2-7; TRBD1 is a possible D gene (6 bases). Looked up from germline, CDR1 is SGHVS and CDR2 is FNYEAQ. V gave up 4 bases and J gave up 6 bases, with 19 bases separating them. This CDR3 has 15 residues. The CDR3 DNA follows: TGTGCCAGCAGCTCACAGGGTTCCCACCTCTCCGAGCAGTACTTC. This encodes CASSSQGSHLSEQYF.

The chain employs TRBV6-5 and TRBJ2-6; 9 bases map to TRBD1. The CDR3 extends over 18 amino acids. With V trimmed by 4 bases and J by 2 bases, 9 bases remained unmatched. Germline V CDR1 and CDR2: MNHEY, SVGAGI. DNA for the CDR3: TGTGCCAGCAGTTCCTTACAGGGGGCGCGCACTGGGGCCAACGTCCTGACTTTC. Translating gives CASSSLQGARTGANVLTF.

The rearrangement joins TRBV18 to TRBJ2-1, with 8 bases identical to TRBD1. CDR1 is KGHSH, CDR2 LQKENI, per germline. The CDR3 is 15 residues long. Unmatched junction bases numbered 7, after V lost 3 bases and J lost 6 bases. The CDR3 here is CASSPQGAGGNEQFF. The CDR3 DNA is TGTGCCAGCTCACCCCAGGGGGCAGGGGGCAATGAGCAGTTCTTC.

This chain connects TRBV12-3 or TRBV12-4 to TRBJ2-1; 9 nucleotides align to TRBD2. After removal of 6 bases from V and 2 bases from J, the junction contained 8 bases not matched to a gene. The CDR3 has 16 residues. The CDR3 DNA follows: TGTGCCAGCAGATCGCTCCCTAGCGGGGCCTACAATGAGCAGTTCTTC. It specifies CASRSLPSGAYNEQFF.

This clonotype was seen a few times. The chain combines TRBV7-9 with TRBJ2-5; maybe TRBD1 (5 bases). Germline V gives CDR1 SEHNR, CDR2 FQNEAQ (reference sequence). With 4 bases removed from V and 3 bases from J, the gap between germline ends came to 21 bases. The CDR3 loop spans 17 amino acids. The CDR3 sequence: CASSWGRRRFDEETQYF. In DNA, the CDR3 is TGTGCCAGCAGCTGGGGCCGGCGGCGATTCGACGAAGAGACCCAGTACTTC.

This clonotype was seen a few times. The rearrangement links TRBV7-2 to TRBJ2-5; the D gene could be TRBD1 or TRBD2 (5 bases each). V shed 4 bases and J shed 5 bases, with 14 bases lying between them. The CDR3 is made up of 14 amino acids. CDR1 and CDR2 (germline): SGHTA, FQGNSA. CDR3 sequence reads: CASSSIGARETQYF. The CDR3 coding sequence is TGTGCCAGCAGCTCGATCGGGGCGCGGGAGACCCAGTACTTC.

This clonotype turned up a few times. This chain joins TRBV29-1 and TRBJ2-3; 7 nucleotides match TRBD2. Germline-derived CDR1 and CDR2 are SQVTM and ANQGSEA. This CDR3 is 14 amino acids long. After removal of 5 bases from V and 4 bases from J, the junction contained 9 bases not matched to a gene. CDR3 nucleotide sequence: TGCAGCGTTTTCCTGGGGCGGGAGCCAGATACGCAGTATTTT. This encodes CSVFLGREPDTQYF.